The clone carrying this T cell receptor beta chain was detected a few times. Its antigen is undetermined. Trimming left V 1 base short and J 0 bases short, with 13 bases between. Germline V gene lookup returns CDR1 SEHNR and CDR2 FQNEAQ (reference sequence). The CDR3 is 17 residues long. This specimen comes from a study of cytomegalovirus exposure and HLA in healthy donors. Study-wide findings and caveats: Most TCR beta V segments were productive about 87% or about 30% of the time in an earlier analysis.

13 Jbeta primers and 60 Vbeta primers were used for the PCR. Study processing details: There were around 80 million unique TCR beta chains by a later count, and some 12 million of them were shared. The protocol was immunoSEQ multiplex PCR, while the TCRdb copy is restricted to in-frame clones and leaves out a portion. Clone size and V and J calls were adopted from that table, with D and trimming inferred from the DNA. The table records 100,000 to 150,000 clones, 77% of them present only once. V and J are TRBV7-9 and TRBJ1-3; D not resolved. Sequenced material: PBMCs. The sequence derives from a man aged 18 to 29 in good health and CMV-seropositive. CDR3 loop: CASSLGAGLSSGNTIYF. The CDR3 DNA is TGTGCCAGCAGCTTAGGGGCAGGCCTTAGCTCTGGAAACACCATATATTTT.